This TCR beta chain was profiled in a study of vaccination and CD4 T cells after COVID-19. As for the study in general: Stimulation used overlapping spike peptides from SARS-CoV-2, HCoV-NL63, HCoV-OC43 and HCoV-229E.

Stated treatment: roughly ten-day PBMC culture with coronavirus spike peptide pools or control peptides (ViraFEST assay). Collection of the unexposed donor's CD4+ T cells took place before the COVID-19 pandemic (2011-2018). ViraFEST grew antigen-specific T cells using peptide pools, then sequenced TCRs. On days 3 and 7, half the medium was swapped for fresh IL-2-containing medium. Worth noting for this clonotype: Its target is unknown.

Sequenced with the Oncomine TCR Beta short-read assay was DNA taken from cultured CD4+ T cells. It was cultured CD4+ T cells from which genomic DNA was extracted. TCRdb re-called the PCR reads with MiXCR, one entry per CDR3 protein. The profile shows 9,500 to 11,000 distinct CDR3 sequences, around 30% of them singletons. Trimming stripped 5 bases from V and 5 bases from J, with 16 bases between. This CDR3 spans 14 amino acids. Germline loops: CDR1 LNHDA, CDR2 SQIVND (reference sequence). Study results and limitations: Spike mono-reactivity marked 304 of 307 vaccine-specific clones in convalescent patients.

The clonotype originates from a human donor in good health. Material: CD4+ T cells from blood, cultured in vitro. This chain joins TRBV19 and TRBJ2-7; D is unclear. This CDR3 is CASSPQTASDEQYF. The DNA of the CDR3 is TGTGCCAGTAGTCCCCAAACGGCCAGCGACGAGCAGTACTTC.